The entry below gives a single TCR beta chain sequence along with its context. Its antigen is as yet unknown. This record belongs to a study of regulatory T cells in long-lasting Graves disease. Construction of the TCR beta libraries employed iRepertoire HTBI primers in conjunction with Arm-PCR of CDR3 regions. Via MiXCR, TCRdb re-called the multiplex PCR reads, giving one row per CDR3 protein. Altogether 700,000 or so distinct CDR3 sequences are present, 25% to 35% being singletons, with the ten largest covering roughly 40%. As for time point: persistent/refractory GD, antithyroid drugs over 5 years with positive TRAb. PBMC-derived RNA was used for the TCR library. Study-level findings and limits: Few sampled subjects may have lowered accuracy. Among samples with persistent disease, TRBV28, TRBJ1-2 and TRBJ2-5 were favored. Thyroid tissue went unexamined; only peripheral blood was analyzed.

After removal of 6 bases from V and 0 bases from J, the junction contained 6 bases not matched to a gene. Germline V lookup: CDR1 MNHNS, CDR2 SASEGT. This CDR3 has 15 amino acids. The sequence was obtained from a female donor with Graves disease. The sample was peripheral blood mononuclear cells (PBMCs), taken when the disease was refractory, from a patient treated with antithyroid drugs. The J gene is TRBJ1-1, the V gene TRBV6-1; 8 bases fit TRBD1. The CDR3 is CASRYLTGVNTEAFF. CDR3 DNA: TGTGCCAGCAGATACTTGACAGGGGTGAACACTGAAGCTTTCTTT.